The 24 T cell receptor beta chains below all came from one sample that was sequenced in a study of control samples from healthy donors and cancer patients (dated by TCRdb to about 2020). Library preparation employed the immunoSEQ multiplex PCR assay. The source is immuneACCESS, and TCRdb retained only in-frame sequences with V and J called. Part of the clones is not carried over; for the studies checked, unresolved V genes explain less than half of this, and the remainder is unexplained. This sample has roughly 160,000 clones in its table, and approximately 94% of those were observed once. Less than 15% of the sample belongs to the ten largest clones. The source material was PBMCs. The receptors here all came from a man aged 60 to 69 with colorectal cancer.

The gene calls are TRBV6-1 and TRBJ1-1; maybe TRBD1 (6 bases). From germline, CDR1 is MNHNS and CDR2 SASEGT. CDR3 size: 14 residues. V was clipped by 1 base and J by 6 bases, with 12 bases between them. In DNA, the CDR3 is TGTGCCAGCAGTGAAGAACAGGGAGGGCCTGAAGCTTTCTTT. Its protein is CASSEEQGGPEAFF.

V and J are TRBV5-6 and TRBJ2-2, with D possibly TRBD1 on 5 matching bases. CDR3 length equals 12 residues. V was cut by 4 bases and J by 13 bases, with 14 bases left in between. Germline CDR1 is SGHDT and CDR2 is YYEEEE. The CDR3 is CASSPSLGRLFF. The CDR3 bases are TGTGCCAGCAGCCCCTCATTGGGGCGGCTGTTTTTT.

This chain joins TRBV11-2 and TRBJ1-6; D unresolved. The CDR3 extends over 12 amino acids. With 2 bases removed from V and 16 bases from J, the gap between germline ends came to 12 bases. In germline, CDR1 is SGHAT, CDR2 FQNNGV. CDR3 protein: CASSLLGSPLHF. The DNA of the CDR3 is TGTGCCAGCAGCTTATTGGGCAGCCCGCTCCACTTT. Based on the CDR3 plus reference TRBV11-2 and TRBJ1-6, the full variable domain is EAGVAQSPRYKIIEKRQSVAFWCNPISGHATLYWYQQILGQGPKLLIQFQNNGVVDDSQLPKDRFSAERLKGVDSTLKIQPAKLEDSAVYLCASSLLGSPLHFGNGTRLTVT.

The count of this clone is one. The chain has TRBV9 and TRBJ2-1; 9 bases match TRBD1. The CDR3 is 15 residues long. J gave up 2 bases and V 5 bases, and 5 bases lay outside the gene matches. The germline V gene has CDR1 SGDLS and CDR2 YYNGEE. The CDR3 nucleotides are TGTGCCAGCAGTGCCGGACAGGGGACCTACAATGAGCAGTTCTTC. This sequence encodes CASSAGQGTYNEQFF.

This clone has just one count. This chain connects TRBV11-2 to TRBJ2-4; TRBD2 matches 12 bases. With V trimmed by 6 bases and J by 3 bases, 12 bases remained unmatched. The germline CDR1 and CDR2 sequences are SGHAT and FQNNGV. This CDR3 has 18 residues. The CDR3 sequence: CASSPRLAGALGKNIQYF. DNA of the CDR3: TGTGCCAGCAGTCCCCGACTAGCGGGGGCCCTTGGCAAAAACATTCAGTACTTC.

The rearrangement uses TRBV19 and TRBJ2-7, with TRBD1 matching over 8 bases. V trimming: 5 bases; J trimming: 3 bases; junction bases outside the gene matches: 12. The germline V gene encodes CDR1 LNHDA and CDR2 SQIVND (reference sequence). The CDR3 runs 16 residues. For the CDR3, the DNA is TGTGCCAGTAGTTTACTCCCGACAGGGGCGGTCTACGAGCAGTACTTC. It specifies CASSLLPTGAVYEQYF. The full variable domain, in which reference TRBV19 and TRBJ2-7 provide the parts outside the CDR3, is DGGITQSPKYLFRKEGQNVTLSCEQNLNHDAMYWYRQDPGQGLRLIYYSQIVNDFQKGDIAEGYSVSREKKESFPLTVTSAQKNPTAFYLCASSLLPTGAVYEQYFGPGTRLTVT.

V gene TRBV6-6 combines with J gene TRBJ1-3; 7 bases are shared with TRBD1. The CDR3 length is 15 residues. Germline loops: CDR1 MNHNY, CDR2 SVGAGI (reference sequence). V was pared by 6 bases and J by 4 bases, with 9 bases of the junction left unmatched. As DNA, the CDR3 is TGTGCCAGCAGGGGGGCGGGGACAGACGGAAACACCATATATTTT. Its protein product is CASRGAGTDGNTIYF.

The rearrangement links TRBV5-6 to TRBJ1-2; 10 nucleotides align to TRBD1. V gave up 2 bases and J gave up 4 bases; unmatched junction bases: 14. The CDR3 consists of 18 residues. The germline V gene encodes CDR1 SGHDT and CDR2 YYEEEE. The CDR3 nucleotides read TGTGCCAGCAGCTTTAATTTCGCCGGGACAGGGGATGGCTATGGCTACACCTTC. Protein sequence: CASSFNFAGTGDGYGYTF.

The chain combines TRBV28 with TRBJ1-6, with 7 bases that match TRBD1. The germline V gene has CDR1 MDHEN and CDR2 SYDVKM. CDR3 length: 12 amino acids. With V trimmed by 7 bases and J by 9 bases, 3 bases remained unmatched. The CDR3 DNA reads as TGTGCCAGCACTGACAGGGTTTCACCCCTCCACTTT. Protein: CASTDRVSPLHF.

The V and J genes are TRBV28 and TRBJ2-7, with 7 nucleotides matching TRBD1. CDR3 size: 14 residues. The V and J ends lost 8 bases and 6 bases, in that order; junction bases with no gene match: 13. Per the germline V gene, CDR1 is MDHEN and CDR2 is SYDVKM. The chain's CDR3 is CASGGAGGHAEQYF. In DNA form, the CDR3 reads TGTGCCAGCGGAGGTGCAGGGGGTCATGCCGAGCAGTACTTC.

This clone was found once. The chain employs TRBV7-9 and TRBJ1-1; D ambiguous. Trimming took off 5 bases at V and 6 bases at J, with 16 bases between the two ends. The CDR3 loop spans 14 amino acids. Per germline, CDR1 SEHNR and CDR2 FQNEAQ (reference sequence). The CDR3 protein is CASSPPGFNAEAFF. CDR3 nucleotide sequence: TGTGCCAGCAGCCCGCCGGGATTTAACGCTGAAGCTTTCTTT.

The genes are TRBV11-1 and TRBJ1-1; 8 positions match TRBD1. Germline V CDR1 and CDR2: SGHAT, FQDESV (reference sequence). The CDR3 runs to 15 residues. V lost 5 bases and J lost 0; bases outside the gene matches: 5. CDR3 nucleotides: TGTGCCAGCAGCCCGATGGGACAGGTGAACACTGAAGCTTTCTTT. It codes for CASSPMGQVNTEAFF.

This rearrangement joins TRBV6-5 to TRBJ1-2; TRBD1 is a possible D gene (5 bases). This CDR3 is 13 amino acids long. The germline CDR1 and CDR2 sequences are MNHEY and SVGAGI. With 5 bases removed from V and 5 bases from J, the gap between germline ends came to 12 bases. The CDR3 bases are TGTGCCAGCAGTCCCAGGGTAAATTATGGCTACACCTTC. This translates into CASSPRVNYGYTF.

The V and J genes are TRBV30 and TRBJ1-3; D possibly corresponds to TRBD1 (6 bases). The germline CDR1 and CDR2 sequences are GTSNPN and SVGIG (reference sequence). Trimming left V 5 bases short and J 4 bases short, with 12 bases between. This CDR3 has 13 residues. This chain's CDR3 is CAWAQGSGNTIYF. The CDR3 DNA is TGTGCCTGGGCGCAGGGGTCCGGAAACACCATATATTTT.

The rearrangement uses TRBV2 and TRBJ1-1; unclear D gene. Trimming pared 2 bases from V and 2 bases from J, leaving 9 bases between. This CDR3 has 14 residues. Germline CDR1 SNHLY, CDR2 FYNNEI. CDR3 loop: CASSEIGSNTEAFF. Here the CDR3 DNA reads TGTGCCAGCAGTGAAATAGGGTCTAACACTGAAGCTTTCTTT.

The rearrangement links TRBV7-8 to TRBJ1-4; 8 nucleotides align to TRBD1. The CDR3 has 13 residues. The V gene's germline CDR1 is SGHVS and CDR2 FQNEAQ. V lost 8 bases and J lost 8; bases outside the gene matches: 7. The CDR3 coding sequence is TGTGCCAGCGGACAAGGGACAGGCGAAAAACTGTTTTTT. Its protein product is CASGQGTGEKLFF.

The chain recombines TRBV7-9 with TRBJ1-4, with D hard to call. V shed 1 base and J shed 4 bases, with 10 bases lying between them. The CDR3 length is 15 residues. Germline loops: CDR1 SEHNR, CDR2 FQNEAQ (reference sequence). The CDR3 sequence: CASSLGRVDNEKLFF. The CDR3 nucleotides read TGTGCCAGCAGCTTAGGGAGGGTTGATAATGAAAAACTGTTTTTT.

V is TRBV18 and J is TRBJ1-4; D unresolved. V lost 4 bases, J lost 11 bases, and 17 bases lay in between. The CDR3 consists of 14 residues. Germline-derived CDR1 and CDR2 are KGHSH and LQKENI. For the CDR3, the DNA is TGTGCCAGCTCACGATCAACAGATCCCGAGAAACTGTTTTTT. Residues: CASSRSTDPEKLFF.

The J gene is TRBJ2-7, the V gene TRBV2; D might be TRBD1 (8 bases). CDR1 is SNHLY, CDR2 FYNNEI, per germline. The CDR3 covers 15 residues. V was clipped by 3 bases and J by 4 bases, with 16 bases between them. DNA of the CDR3: TGTGCCAGCAGTGATACCGGACAGGGAGGGTACGAGCAGTACTTC. This translates into CASSDTGQGGYEQYF.

V and J are TRBV9 and TRBJ1-3; a weak D match, TRBD1 (5 bases). Deletions cut 0 bases from V and 0 bases from J, with 10 bases between. This CDR3 has 16 residues. Per the germline V gene, CDR1 is SGDLS and CDR2 is YYNGEE. This CDR3 reads CASSVAADSSGNTIYF. The CDR3 coding sequence is TGTGCCAGCAGCGTAGCGGCTGACAGCTCTGGAAACACCATATATTTT.

This rearrangement joins TRBV18 to TRBJ1-5; D gene uncertain. Looked up from germline, CDR1 is KGHSH and CDR2 is LQKENI. The CDR3 covers 15 residues. Deletions cut 0 bases from V and 3 bases from J, with 9 bases between. Written as DNA, the CDR3 is TGTGCCAGCTCACCACCGAGGGCAGTCAATCAGCCCCAGCATTTT. Encoded protein: CASSPPRAVNQPQHF.

The chain uses TRBV3-1 (or the pseudogene TRBV3-2) and TRBJ1-5, with D uncertain. The V end lost 6 bases, the J end lost 0 bases, and 12 bases lay between the germline ends. The CDR3 consists of 15 residues. The germline V gene has CDR1 LGHDT and CDR2 YNNKEL (reference sequence). For the CDR3, the DNA is TGTGCCAGCAGTTCAACATCGGTTAGCAATCAGCCCCAGCATTTT. Its translation: CASSSTSVSNQPQHF.

The gene calls are TRBV3-1 (or the pseudogene TRBV3-2) and TRBJ1-1; D gene uncertain. The germline V and J ends were trimmed by 7 bases and 10 bases, with 19 bases remaining between them. This CDR3 contains 13 residues. Germline values: CDR1 LGHDT, CDR2 YNNKEL (reference sequence). The CDR3 region is CASTSFEDSAAFF. The CDR3 DNA reads TGTGCCAGCACAAGTTTCGAGGATTCAGCAGCTTTCTTT.

V is TRBV30 and J is TRBJ2-6; 7 bases map to TRBD1. Germline V CDR1 and CDR2: GTSNPN, SVGIG (reference sequence). V was pared by 4 bases and J by 2 bases, with 2 bases of the junction left unmatched. The CDR3 covers 14 residues. CDR3 bases: TGTGCCTGGATCGACAGGGCTGGGGCCAACGTCCTGACTTTC. This encodes CAWIDRAGANVLTF. Full variable domain (rest looked up from reference TRBV30 and TRBJ2-6): SQTIHQWPATLVQPVGSPLSLECTVEGTSNPNLYWYRQAAGRGLQLLFYSVGIGQISSEVPQNLSASRPQDRQFILSSKKLLLSDSGFYLCAWIDRAGANVLTFGAGSRLTVL.